The clone carrying this T cell receptor beta chain appeared once. This sample was included in a study of shared clonotypes between healthy human individuals. Here immunoSEQ multiplex PCR was the method, and the copy in TCRdb shows in-frame clones only, minus some. The sample records some 2.1 million clones, roughly 96% being singletons. The CDR3 runs 15 residues. Germline V lookup: CDR1 PRHDT, CDR2 FYEKMQ (reference sequence). Trimming took 1 base from V and 0 from J, leaving 9 bases between them. This clonotype originated in a man aged 18 to 29 in good health. The chain joins TRBV13 to TRBJ1-2; D unclear. Sequencing was carried out using naive CD4+ T cells sorted from blood. Stated subset: CD45RA+ positively selected. DNA of the CDR3: TGTGCCAGCAGCTTAGAAAGGTTAGCTAACTATGGCTACACCTTC. This gives the protein CASSLERLANYGYTF. Based on the CDR3 plus reference TRBV13 and TRBJ1-2, the full variable domain is AAGVIQSPRHLIKEKRETATLKCYPIPRHDTVYWYQQGPGQDPQFLISFYEKMQSDKGSIPDRFSAQQFSDYHSELNMSSLELGDSALYFCASSLERLANYGYTFGSGTRLTVV.